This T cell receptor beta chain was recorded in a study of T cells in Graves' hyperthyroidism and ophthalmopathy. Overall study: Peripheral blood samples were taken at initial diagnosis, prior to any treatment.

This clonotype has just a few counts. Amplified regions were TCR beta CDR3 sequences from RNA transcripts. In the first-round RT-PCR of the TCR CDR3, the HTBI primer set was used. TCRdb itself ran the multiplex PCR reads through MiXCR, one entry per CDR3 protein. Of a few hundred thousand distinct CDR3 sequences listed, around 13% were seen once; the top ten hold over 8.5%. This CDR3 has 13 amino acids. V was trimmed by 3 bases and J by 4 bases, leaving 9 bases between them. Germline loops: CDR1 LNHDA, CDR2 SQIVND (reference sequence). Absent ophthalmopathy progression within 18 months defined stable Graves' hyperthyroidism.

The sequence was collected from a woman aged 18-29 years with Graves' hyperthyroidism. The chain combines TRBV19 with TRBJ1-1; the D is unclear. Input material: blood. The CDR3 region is CASSIPRGTEAFF. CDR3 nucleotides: TGTGCCAGTAGTATTCCCCGGGGCACTGAAGCTTTCTTT.